This paragraph reports one TCR beta chain. These data are taken from a study of blood T cell repertoires in COVID-19. V was clipped by 4 bases and J by 4 bases; unmatched bases: 10. This CDR3 spans 15 amino acids. Germline loops: CDR1 SGDLS, CDR2 YYNGEE. Clones were sequenced by immunoSEQ multiplex PCR, and TCRdb holds only the in-frame ones, with some missing. This table has about 210,000 clones, under 90% appearing once. Sequencing input: PBMCs or T cells enriched from blood (not recorded which). This sequence joins TRBV9 and TRBJ2-5, with 7 nucleotides matching TRBD2. This clonotype originated in a woman between 50 and 59 years old with acute COVID-19. CDR3 in DNA: TGTGCCAGCAGCCCCCAGGGAGGGGTCCGAGAGACCCAGTACTTC. Translating it yields CASSPQGGVRETQYF.